One and the same sample provided the 18 T cell receptor beta chains below, sequenced in a study of cytotoxic CD8 clonotypes in ibrutinib-treated CLL. This table comes from immunoSEQ multiplex PCR, and its TCRdb copy is limited to in-frame clones, with some not included. The repertoire includes 250,000 to 350,000 clones, about 72% of them detected once, and about 5.7% sits in the top ten. This sample comprised PBMCs, obtained at disease progression, from a patient treated with ibrutinib. The receptors were sampled from a human donor with chronic lymphocytic leukemia.

The chain recombines TRBV19 with TRBJ1-5; a weak D match, TRBD1 (6 bases). CDR1 LNHDA and CDR2 SQIVND come from the germline V gene (reference sequence). Trimming removed 7 bases from V and 0 bases from J, with 13 bases in between. The CDR3 sequence is 15 residues long. CDR3 nucleotides: TGTGCCAGTATTTCTCGGACAGATAGCAATCAGCCCCAGCATTTT. Translating it yields CASISRTDSNQPQHF.

The chain carries TRBV4-1 and TRBJ1-4, with TRBD1 identical over 9 bases. The CDR3 contains 15 residues. From germline, CDR1 is MGHRA and CDR2 YSYEKL. Trimming removed 1 base from V and 5 bases from J; junction bases left unmatched: 2. The CDR3 coding sequence is TGCGCCAGCAGCCAAGGACAGGGGGGGAATGAAAAACTGTTTTTT. This encodes CASSQGQGGNEKLFF.

This chain joins TRBV28 and TRBJ2-7; perhaps TRBD2 as D (6 bases). This CDR3 is built from 17 residues. Trimming stripped 8 bases from V and 0 bases from J, with 23 bases between. The germline CDR1 and CDR2 sequences are MDHEN and SYDVKM. CDR3 DNA sequence: TGTGCCAGCCGAACTAGCTCCCCACCCCCTAGCTCCTACGAGCAGTACTTC. It is translated as CASRTSSPPPSSYEQYF.

This chain joins TRBV5-1 and TRBJ2-1; D not certain. The V and J ends lost 2 bases and 7 bases respectively, with 10 bases between them. The CDR3 has 13 residues. Germline V gene data show CDR1 as SGHRS and CDR2 as YFSETQ. Here the CDR3 reads CASSFSGLNEQFF. In nucleotides, the CDR3 is TGCGCCAGCAGCTTCAGTGGGTTGAATGAGCAGTTCTTC.

This rearrangement joins TRBV9 to TRBJ2-2, with 15 bases that match TRBD2. This CDR3 spans 18 amino acids. Germline V gene data show CDR1 as SGDLS and CDR2 as YYNGEE. V lost 3 bases to trimming and J lost 3 bases; unmatched junction nucleotides: 6. The CDR3 is CASSGGLAGGSDTGELFF. CDR3 DNA sequence: TGTGCCAGCAGCGGGGGACTAGCGGGAGGAAGTGACACCGGGGAGCTGTTTTTT.

The chain joins TRBV27 to TRBJ1-4; D is ambiguous. The CDR3 has 14 amino acids. V lost 4 bases and J lost 10, with 16 bases in between. Germline CDR1 is MNHEY and CDR2 is SMNVEV (reference sequence). The CDR3 loop is CASSYLPTEAKLFF. The DNA of the CDR3 is TGTGCCAGCAGTTATCTCCCCACTGAGGCAAAACTGTTTTTT.

This clone was detected only once. This chain connects TRBV28 to TRBJ1-4; TRBD1 might be the D (6 bases). This CDR3 has 16 amino acids. Trimming left V 6 bases short and J 7 bases short, with 21 bases between. Germline loops: CDR1 MDHEN, CDR2 SYDVKM. The CDR3 sequence: CASSPGTQKRGEKLFF. The CDR3 DNA follows: TGTGCCAGCAGCCCCGGGACACAAAAACGGGGTGAAAAACTGTTTTTT.

The rearrangement uses TRBV27 and TRBJ2-7; 7 positions agree with TRBD1. The germline CDR1 and CDR2 sequences are MNHEY and SMNVEV (reference sequence). J lost 0 bases, V lost 6 bases, and 5 bases had no gene match. The CDR3 sequence is 14 residues long. The CDR3 is CASRTGTVSYEQYF. In DNA, the CDR3 is TGTGCCAGCAGGACCGGGACAGTCTCCTACGAGCAGTACTTC.

This CDR3 reads CASIETGSSYEQYF. The CDR3 region has the DNA TGCGCCAGCATCGAGACAGGGTCCTCCTACGAGCAGTACTTC. V is TRBV10-2 and J is TRBJ2-7; 7 positions agree with TRBD1. CDR3 length: 14 amino acids. The V segment lost 7 bases and the J segment 0 bases; nucleotides outside the gene matches: 6. Germline loops: CDR1 WSHSY, CDR2 SAAADI.

This CDR3 is CASSSGNEQFF. CDR3 DNA: TGTGCCAGCAGCTCGGGCAATGAGCAGTTCTTC. This rearrangement joins TRBV7-9 to TRBJ2-1; D gene ambiguous. The V end lost 4 bases, the J end lost 6 bases, and 4 bases lay between the germline ends. CDR3 length equals 11 residues. Per germline, CDR1 SEHNR and CDR2 FQNEAQ (reference sequence).

The chain links TRBV9 to TRBJ2-1, with D tentatively TRBD2 (5 bases). The CDR3 length is 16 residues. V was trimmed by 4 bases and J by 8 bases, leaving 22 bases between them. Germline assignment: CDR1 SGDLS and CDR2 YYNGEE. CDR3 sequence reads: CASSSYSSPLTYEQFF. The CDR3 nucleotides read TGTGCCAGCAGCTCTTATTCTAGCCCCCTGACGTATGAGCAGTTCTTC. Complete variable domain (other parts from reference TRBV9 and TRBJ2-1): DSGVTQTPKHLITATGQRVTLRCSPRSGDLSVYWYQQSLDQGLQFLIQYYNGEERAKGNILERFSAQQFPDLHSELNLSSLELGDSALYFCASSSYSSPLTYEQFFGPGTRLTVL.

CDR3 DNA: TGTGCCAGCAGGAGGCAGGGGATTGGTCAGCCCCAGCATTTT. This codes for CASRRQGIGQPQHF. The chain couples TRBV28 to TRBJ1-5, with a tentative D call TRBD1 (6 bases). Trimming shortened V by 6 bases and J by 6 bases, and 15 bases separated the two germline ends. CDR1 is MDHEN and CDR2 is SYDVKM in the germline V gene. The CDR3 length is 14 residues.

V gene TRBV7-9 combines with J gene TRBJ2-7, with D possibly called TRBD1 or TRBD2 (6 bases each). The length of the CDR3 is 12 residues. V was trimmed by 6 bases and J by 6 bases, leaving 12 bases between them. The germline V gene has CDR1 SEHNR and CDR2 FQNEAQ (reference sequence). The chain's CDR3 is CASRASGAEQYF. The CDR3 nucleotides are TGTGCCAGCAGGGCGTCGGGGGCCGAGCAGTACTTC.

The J gene is TRBJ2-7, the V gene TRBV9, with D hard to call. The CDR3 has 14 residues. Looked up from germline, CDR1 is SGDLS and CDR2 is YYNGEE. V was clipped by 0 bases and J by 6 bases, with 13 bases between them. CDR3 in amino acids: CASSVAMNWGEQYF. The CDR3 DNA reads TGTGCCAGCAGCGTAGCTATGAACTGGGGCGAGCAGTACTTC.

The chain has TRBV5-4 and TRBJ2-7, with D possibly matching TRBD2 (6 bases). V gave up 1 base and J gave up 6 bases, with 14 bases separating them. CDR1 SGHNT and CDR2 YYREEE come from the germline V gene (reference sequence). CDR3 length: 14 amino acids. For the CDR3, the DNA is TGTGCCAGCAGCTTGTCGGCTAGCGTAGGCGAGCAGTACTTC. Amino acid sequence: CASSLSASVGEQYF.

This chain joins TRBV18 and TRBJ2-2; D not certain. The CDR3 has 13 amino acids. Germline values: CDR1 KGHSH, CDR2 LQKENI. V was trimmed by 1 base and J by 9 bases, leaving 9 bases between them. CDR3 nucleotides: TGTGCCAGCTCACCACGCGGTACCCGGGAGCTGTTTTTT. As protein: CASSPRGTRELFF.

The chain couples TRBV6-1 to TRBJ2-7, with D hard to call. The V end was cut by 2 bases, the J end by 0 bases, with 14 bases between. Germline CDR1 reads MNHNS; CDR2 reads SASEGT. The CDR3 has 16 residues. The CDR3 nucleotides read TGTGCCAGCAGTGAAAGGGCCGGCCACAACTCCTACGAGCAGTACTTC. Its protein is CASSERAGHNSYEQYF.

This clone has only one observation. The rearrangement uses TRBV5-1 and TRBJ1-1; 7 bases agree with TRBD1. CDR3 size: 12 residues. Unmatched junction bases numbered 3, after V lost 0 bases and J lost 10 bases. Germline V CDR1 and CDR2: SGHRS, YFSETQ. CDR3 DNA: TGCGCCAGCAGCTTGGAGGGGGCGAGAGCTTTCTTT. It yields the protein CASSLEGARAFF. Full variable domain (rest looked up from reference TRBV5-1 and TRBJ1-1): KAGVTQTPRYLIKTRGQQVTLSCSPISGHRSVSWYQQTPGQGLQFLFEYFSETQRNKGNFPGRFSGRQFSNSRSEMNVSTLELGDSALYLCASSLEGARAFFGQGTRLTVV.